This TCR beta chain appears in the sequencing data of a study of memory CD4+ T cells and cytomegalovirus serostatus. Study information: Healthy Belgian adult donors included 9 or 10 CMV-positive and about two dozen CMV-negative people.

V was cut by 7 bases and J by 5 bases, with 17 bases left in between. The CDR3 totals 15 residues. Germline lookup yields CDR1 LGHNT and CDR2 FRNRAP. The study, taken as a whole, reports: About 40% of the roughly 150 known CMV-associated TCRbeta sequences appeared in CD4+ memory. Suggested: most of the CMV-linked TCR signature lies in CD4+ memory cells.

The sort gate was single viable CD3+CD4+CD8-CD45RO+ cells for memory CD4+ T cells. Donors' CMV status reflects serum IgG against pp150, pp28, p38, p52. Regarding this clone: The target antigen is unknown.

Sequenced by immunoSEQ multiplex PCR; TCRdb stores in-frame clones only, minus some. The sample holds tens of thousands of clones, 80% to 85% seen once. This chain connects TRBV12-5 to TRBJ2-2; either TRBD1 or TRBD2 may fit D (5 bases each). The TCR originated in an adult in good health and CMV-seropositive. The sequenced sample consisted of memory CD4+ T cells from blood. CDR3 in DNA: TGTGCTAGTGTTAGGGACGGTGCAGGTACCGGGGAGCTGTTTTTT. Protein: CASVRDGAGTGELFF.